This TCR beta chain appears in the sequencing data of a study of blood T cell repertoires in COVID-19. The wider study: Sample material is recorded as cDNA or gDNA derived from T cells, B-cell-depleted T cells, or PBMCs.

CDR3 length equals 18 residues. In the original analysis: The assay estimated nucleated cells by amplifying reference gene primers. Repertoires were generated with immunoSEQ multiplex PCR, while TCRdb's copy carries only in-frame clones and drops some. The V and J calls and clone size come from that table; D and trimming were worked out from the DNA. The sample yields some 180,000 clones, 75% to 80% seen once. Sequenced input: peripheral blood. The sequence derives from a woman in her fifties or sixties with active or convalescent COVID-19. The chain is built from TRBV21-1 and TRBJ2-2; the table's D call, TRBD1, was not checked against the DNA. TRBV21-1 is noted as a pseudogene. Here the CDR3 reads CASRNGTGGEVDTGELFF. The CDR3 DNA reads as TGTGCCAGCAGAAACGGGACAGGGGGCGAGGTCGACACCGGGGAGCTGTTTTTT.